This T cell receptor (beta chain) was sequenced in a study of T cells in Graves' hyperthyroidism and ophthalmopathy. Study-level results: Separating ophthalmopathy from stable hyperthyroidism was achieved by a 13 V-J model.

Those with hyperthyroidism were 18 to 65 years old, newly diagnosed, and ill for under 2 months. As concerns this clonotype: Antigen: not known. This could be a read error, since a much larger clone is one nucleotide away.

Germline-derived CDR1 and CDR2 are MGHDK and SYGVNS. The CDR3 has 18 amino acids. RNA transcripts served as the template for amplifying TCR beta CDR3 regions. The TCR CDR3 first-round RT-PCR relied on the HTBI primer set. MiXCR was run by TCRdb on the multiplex PCR reads, yielding one entry per CDR3 protein. The sample records approximately 590,000 distinct CDR3 sequences, around 42% being singletons. Sequences were obtained from peripheral blood or thyroid tissue (not recorded which). The receptor was isolated from a woman aged 18-29 years with Graves' hyperthyroidism. The chain uses TRBV25-1 and TRBJ2-6; D is possibly TRBD2 (6 bases). CDR3 sequence (DNA): TGTGCCAGCAGTCATCCGGAGGGTGCGCATTCTGGGGCCAACATCCTGACTTTC. It specifies CASSHPEGAHSGANILTF.